Listed below are T cell receptor beta chains from one sample, sequenced in a study of T cell changes during pregnancy in multiple sclerosis. Assay: immunoSEQ multiplex PCR; the TCRdb copy retains only in-frame clones and omits some. The table shows 100,000 or so clones, with approximately 94% occurring only once. The sequences come from peripheral blood, collected in the second trimester of pregnancy. Receptors originate from a female donor with multiple sclerosis, enrolled in a pregnancy study. Both conserved end residues are part of each CDR3. Fields, in order: D gene, clone size, V gene, CDR3 length, J gene, CDR3 protein, CDR3 DNA. D genes are given only for firm matches. Not all rows give a size; the values are once, few, many and, for expanded clones, a class.

d_call: TRBD2; clone_size: .; v_call: TRBV18; cdr3_length: 16; j_call: TRBJ2-7; cdr3_aa: CASSDYGTSGRDEQYF; cdr3_nt: TGTGCCAGCTCAGACTACGGGACTAGCGGGAGGGACGAGCAGTACTTC
d_call: TRBD1; clone_size: .; v_call: TRBV9; cdr3_length: 14; j_call: TRBJ2-7; cdr3_aa: CASSARTGLHEQYF; cdr3_nt: TGTGCCAGCAGCGCCCGGACAGGGCTTCACGAGCAGTACTTC
d_call: .; clone_size: once; v_call: TRBV10-3; cdr3_length: 14; j_call: TRBJ1-5; cdr3_aa: CAISVDRNNQPQHF; cdr3_nt: TGTGCCATCAGTGTAGACAGAAACAATCAGCCCCAGCATTTT
d_call: .; clone_size: .; v_call: TRBV6-1; cdr3_length: 14; j_call: TRBJ2-7; cdr3_aa: CASIAGFEPYEQYF; cdr3_nt: TGTGCCAGCATCGCAGGGTTCGAACCCTACGAGCAGTACTTC
d_call: .; clone_size: .; v_call: TRBV5-1; cdr3_length: 15; j_call: TRBJ2-5; cdr3_aa: CASSFSPPGEETQYF; cdr3_nt: TGCGCCAGCAGCTTTTCTCCGCCCGGAGAAGAGACCCAGTACTTC
d_call: TRBD2; clone_size: once; v_call: TRBV10-3; cdr3_length: 17; j_call: TRBJ2-1; cdr3_aa: CAISERGLARDYNEQFF; cdr3_nt: TGTGCCATCAGTGAGAGGGGACTAGCGAGGGACTACAATGAGCAGTTCTTC
d_call: .; clone_size: .; v_call: TRBV6-5; cdr3_length: 13; j_call: TRBJ2-2; cdr3_aa: CASTRTRAGELFF; cdr3_nt: TGTGCCAGCACCCGAACTAGAGCGGGGGAGCTGTTTTTT
d_call: .; clone_size: .; v_call: TRBV5-1; cdr3_length: 13; j_call: TRBJ1-5; cdr3_aa: CASSPEGDQPQHF; cdr3_nt: TGCGCCAGCAGCCCGGAGGGCGATCAGCCCCAGCATTTT
d_call: .; clone_size: .; v_call: TRBV4-1; cdr3_length: 12; j_call: TRBJ2-3; cdr3_aa: CASSQGGNTQYF; cdr3_nt: TGCGCCAGCAGCCAAGGCGGAAATACGCAGTATTTT
d_call: .; clone_size: .; v_call: TRBV27; cdr3_length: 15; j_call: TRBJ1-6; cdr3_aa: CASGRLRGNNSPLHF; cdr3_nt: TGTGCCAGCGGCCGCCTTCGAGGAAATAATTCACCCCTCCACTTT
d_call: TRBD1; clone_size: .; v_call: TRBV5-1; cdr3_length: 14; j_call: TRBJ1-5; cdr3_aa: CASSLTGADQPQHF; cdr3_nt: TGCGCCAGCAGCTTGACAGGGGCTGATCAGCCCCAGCATTTT
d_call: .; clone_size: .; v_call: TRBV30; cdr3_length: 13; j_call: TRBJ1-1; cdr3_aa: CAWSVLMNTEAFF; cdr3_nt: TGTGCCTGGAGTGTACTTATGAACACTGAAGCTTTCTTT
d_call: .; clone_size: .; v_call: TRBV5-5; cdr3_length: 14; j_call: TRBJ2-1; cdr3_aa: CASSSGQGVNEQFF; cdr3_nt: TGTGCCAGCAGCTCGGGTCAGGGTGTCAATGAGCAGTTCTTC
d_call: TRBD1; clone_size: .; v_call: TRBV6-5; cdr3_length: 15; j_call: TRBJ2-3; cdr3_aa: CASSYGGTGFSTQYF; cdr3_nt: TGTGCCAGCAGTTACGGGGGGACAGGGTTCTCTACGCAGTATTTT
d_call: .; clone_size: .; v_call: TRBV7-9; cdr3_length: 14; j_call: TRBJ1-1; cdr3_aa: CASSLNRVDTEAFF; cdr3_nt: TGTGCCAGCAGCTTAAACAGGGTGGACACTGAAGCTTTCTTT
d_call: .; clone_size: .; v_call: TRBV7-9; cdr3_length: 16; j_call: TRBJ1-1; cdr3_aa: CASSTGVGGPSTEAFF; cdr3_nt: TGTGCCAGCAGTACCGGTGTGGGGGGGCCCAGCACTGAAGCTTTCTTT
d_call: TRBD1; clone_size: few; v_call: TRBV7-3; cdr3_length: 15; j_call: TRBJ2-7; cdr3_aa: CASSPYPGQGSKQYF; cdr3_nt: TGTGCCAGCAGCCCCTACCCGGGACAGGGGAGTAAGCAGTACTTC
d_call: .; clone_size: .; v_call: TRBV7-9; cdr3_length: 15; j_call: TRBJ2-1; cdr3_aa: CASSLRGGARDEQFF; cdr3_nt: TGTGCCAGCAGCTTAAGGGGGGGGGCCCGTGATGAGCAGTTCTTC
d_call: .; clone_size: .; v_call: TRBV2; cdr3_length: 13; j_call: TRBJ1-1; cdr3_aa: CASRGTQGTEAFF; cdr3_nt: TGTGCCAGCAGGGGCACACAGGGCACTGAAGCTTTCTTT
d_call: .; clone_size: .; v_call: TRBV5-5; cdr3_length: 13; j_call: TRBJ1-5; cdr3_aa: CASSLQGGQPQHF; cdr3_nt: TGTGCCAGCAGCCTTCAAGGGGGTCAGCCCCAGCATTTT
d_call: TRBD1; clone_size: .; v_call: TRBV7-2; cdr3_length: 15; j_call: TRBJ1-1; cdr3_aa: CASSHLGQGHTEAFF; cdr3_nt: TGTGCCAGCAGCCACCTGGGACAGGGGCACACTGAAGCTTTCTTT
d_call: TRBD1; clone_size: once; v_call: TRBV5-6; cdr3_length: 15; j_call: TRBJ2-1; cdr3_aa: CASSFVGTGGNEQFF; cdr3_nt: TGTGCCAGCAGCTTTGTTGGGACAGGGGGCAATGAGCAGTTCTTC
d_call: .; clone_size: .; v_call: TRBV30; cdr3_length: 12; j_call: TRBJ2-7; cdr3_aa: CAWSPTRREQYF; cdr3_nt: TGTGCCTGGAGCCCCACCCGTCGGGAGCAGTACTTC
d_call: TRBD1; clone_size: .; v_call: TRBV28; cdr3_length: 14; j_call: TRBJ2-3; cdr3_aa: CASSLGTGTDTQYF; cdr3_nt: TGTGCCAGCAGTTTAGGGACAGGCACAGATACGCAGTATTTT
d_call: TRBD1; clone_size: .; v_call: TRBV5-6; cdr3_length: 14; j_call: TRBJ1-2; cdr3_aa: CASSLGQGPYGYTF; cdr3_nt: TGTGCCAGCAGCTTAGGACAGGGACCCTATGGCTACACCTTC
d_call: TRBD2; clone_size: .; v_call: TRBV18; cdr3_length: 14; j_call: TRBJ2-7; cdr3_aa: CASSPSGGSYEQYF; cdr3_nt: TGTGCCAGCTCACCGAGCGGGGGGTCCTACGAGCAGTACTTC
d_call: TRBD2; clone_size: .; v_call: TRBV10-3; cdr3_length: 13; j_call: TRBJ2-7; cdr3_aa: CAISASGSYEQYF; cdr3_nt: TGTGCCATCTCGGCTAGCGGGTCCTACGAGCAGTACTTC
d_call: TRBD1; clone_size: .; v_call: TRBV9; cdr3_length: 16; j_call: TRBJ2-3; cdr3_aa: CASSVAGGDLTDTQYF; cdr3_nt: TGTGCCAGCAGCGTAGCAGGGGGCGATTTAACAGATACGCAGTATTTT
d_call: .; clone_size: .; v_call: TRBV5-1; cdr3_length: 14; j_call: TRBJ1-1; cdr3_aa: CASTEPRGNTEAFF; cdr3_nt: TGCGCCAGCACCGAACCCAGGGGGAACACTGAAGCTTTCTTT
d_call: TRBD2; clone_size: .; v_call: TRBV7-3; cdr3_length: 16; j_call: TRBJ2-1; cdr3_aa: CASSLRAAGGLYEQFF; cdr3_nt: TGTGCCAGCAGCTTAAGGGCGGCGGGGGGGCTGTATGAGCAGTTCTTC
d_call: TRBD1; clone_size: .; v_call: TRBV6-5; cdr3_length: 14; j_call: TRBJ1-1; cdr3_aa: CASSSRTGNTEAFF; cdr3_nt: TGTGCCAGCAGTTCCAGGACAGGTAACACTGAAGCTTTCTTT
d_call: .; clone_size: few; v_call: TRBV29-1; cdr3_length: 13; j_call: TRBJ1-4; cdr3_aa: CSVVRDLGGKLFF; cdr3_nt: TGCAGCGTTGTACGAGACCTAGGGGGAAAACTGTTTTTT
d_call: .; clone_size: once; v_call: TRBV5-6; cdr3_length: 16; j_call: TRBJ1-5; cdr3_aa: CASSRDGGNSNQPQHF; cdr3_nt: TGTGCCAGCAGCAGAGACGGAGGGAATAGCAATCAGCCCCAGCATTTT
d_call: TRBD2; clone_size: .; v_call: TRBV6-6; cdr3_length: 16; j_call: TRBJ2-1; cdr3_aa: CASRHSSGGWGNEQFF; cdr3_nt: TGTGCCAGCAGACATTCTAGCGGGGGCTGGGGGAATGAGCAGTTCTTC
d_call: TRBD1; clone_size: .; v_call: TRBV28; cdr3_length: 14; j_call: TRBJ1-2; cdr3_aa: CASSLGQGVYGYTF; cdr3_nt: TGTGCCAGCAGTTTAGGGCAGGGGGTGTATGGCTACACCTTC
d_call: .; clone_size: .; v_call: TRBV27; cdr3_length: 13; j_call: TRBJ2-5; cdr3_aa: CASKGQPQETQYF; cdr3_nt: TGTGCCAGCAAAGGACAGCCTCAAGAGACCCAGTACTTC
d_call: TRBD2; clone_size: .; v_call: TRBV9; cdr3_length: 16; j_call: TRBJ2-3; cdr3_aa: CASSLASGGAGGTQYF; cdr3_nt: TGTGCCAGCAGCTTAGCCTCCGGGGGGGCCGGGGGTACGCAGTATTTT
d_call: .; clone_size: .; v_call: TRBV30; cdr3_length: 13; j_call: TRBJ2-2; cdr3_aa: CAWNPDRTGELFF; cdr3_nt: TGTGCCTGGAACCCCGACAGGACCGGGGAGCTGTTTTTT
d_call: .; clone_size: .; v_call: TRBV27; cdr3_length: 16; j_call: TRBJ2-3; cdr3_aa: CASSLWTPSSTDTQYF; cdr3_nt: TGTGCCAGCAGTTTGTGGACACCGTCTAGCACAGATACGCAGTATTTT
d_call: .; clone_size: few; v_call: TRBV18; cdr3_length: 14; j_call: TRBJ1-2; cdr3_aa: CASSPWAGEGDYTF; cdr3_nt: TGTGCCAGCTCACCGTGGGCAGGGGAAGGGGACTACACCTTC
d_call: .; clone_size: .; v_call: TRBV25-1; cdr3_length: 16; j_call: TRBJ2-3; cdr3_aa: CASSGLGAARTDTQYF; cdr3_nt: TGTGCCAGCAGTGGTCTTGGGGCAGCCCGCACAGATACGCAGTATTTT
d_call: .; clone_size: .; v_call: TRBV19; cdr3_length: 14; j_call: TRBJ2-5; cdr3_aa: CASSLMAQQETQYF; cdr3_nt: TGTGCCAGTAGTCTGATGGCTCAACAAGAGACCCAGTACTTC
d_call: TRBD1; clone_size: .; v_call: TRBV5-5; cdr3_length: 15; j_call: TRBJ2-7; cdr3_aa: CASSNPTGGGYEQYF; cdr3_nt: TGTGCCAGCAGCAACCCGACAGGGGGAGGCTACGAGCAGTACTTC
d_call: TRBD2; clone_size: once; v_call: TRBV4-1; cdr3_length: 20; j_call: TRBJ2-7; cdr3_aa: CASSQDSVGGLAGGSYEQYF; cdr3_nt: TGCGCCAGCAGCCAAGATAGTGTAGGGGGACTAGCGGGAGGATCTTACGAGCAGTACTTC
d_call: TRBD1; clone_size: .; v_call: TRBV6-5; cdr3_length: 14; j_call: TRBJ1-4; cdr3_aa: CASRGDRDNEKLFF; cdr3_nt: TGTGCCAGCAGGGGAGACAGGGACAATGAAAAACTGTTTTTT
d_call: TRBD2; clone_size: .; v_call: TRBV7-8; cdr3_length: 14; j_call: TRBJ2-1; cdr3_aa: CASRRTSSYNEQFF; cdr3_nt: TGTGCCAGCCGCCGGACTAGCTCCTACAATGAGCAGTTCTTC
d_call: TRBD1; clone_size: .; v_call: TRBV29-1; cdr3_length: 16; j_call: TRBJ1-2; cdr3_aa: CSVPDRGGGRNYGYTF; cdr3_nt: TGCAGCGTTCCGGACAGGGGAGGGGGGAGGAACTATGGCTACACCTTC
d_call: .; clone_size: .; v_call: TRBV6-5; cdr3_length: 14; j_call: TRBJ1-1; cdr3_aa: CASRRSRQSPEAFF; cdr3_nt: TGTGCCAGCAGACGTTCCCGACAGTCCCCTGAAGCTTTCTTT
d_call: .; clone_size: once; v_call: TRBV2; cdr3_length: 13; j_call: TRBJ2-3; cdr3_aa: CASRAGGTDTQYF; cdr3_nt: TGTGCCAGCAGAGCGGGTGGCACAGATACGCAGTATTTT
d_call: TRBD2; clone_size: .; v_call: TRBV5-1; cdr3_length: 19; j_call: TRBJ2-3; cdr3_aa: CASSFSGGPPGTSTDTQYF; cdr3_nt: TGCGCCAGCAGCTTTAGCGGGGGTCCACCCGGAACTAGCACAGATACGCAGTATTTT
d_call: .; clone_size: .; v_call: TRBV6-1; cdr3_length: 13; j_call: TRBJ1-2; cdr3_aa: CASNRVGRYGYTF; cdr3_nt: TGTGCCAGCAATCGGGTAGGCCGGTATGGCTACACCTTC